The 21 T cell receptor beta chains reported below all come from one sample, sequenced in a study of blood T cell repertoires in COVID-19 (TCRdb year 2020). The library relied on the immunoSEQ multiplex PCR assay. Sourced from immuneACCESS, this table was stored by TCRdb with only in-frame sequences that have V and J called. A share of the clones is absent; for the studies checked, an unresolved V gene accounts for under half, and the remainder has no known explanation. The table for this sample lists under 250,000 clones; more than 80% of them were counted only once. The ten largest clones represent approximately 5.7% of the sample. The specimen was peripheral blood. These receptors all come from a human donor in a cohort sampled during active COVID-19.

V usage is TRBV18 and J usage is TRBJ2-5; weak D call: TRBD2 (7 bases). V was clipped by 6 bases and J by 4 bases, with 18 bases between them. The CDR3 consists of 15 residues. CDR1 KGHSH and CDR2 LQKENI come from the germline V gene. CDR3 in DNA: TGTGCCAGCTCGCCGGGGGGCAGGGCCGCAGAGACCCAGTACTTC. It specifies CASSPGGRAAETQYF.

The CDR3 region has the DNA TGTGCCAGCAGTGGACAGGGGAGAGAGACCCAGTACTTC. Its protein is CASSGQGRETQYF. The chain uses TRBV2 and TRBJ2-5; 8 bases map to TRBD1. With V trimmed by 4 bases and J by 4 bases, 2 bases remained unmatched. From germline, CDR1 is SNHLY and CDR2 FYNNEI. The CDR3 length is 13 residues.

In this sample, this clone turned up once. The V call is TRBV5-4, the J call TRBJ2-5; 10 nucleotides agree with TRBD2. The CDR3 loop spans 17 amino acids. With V trimmed by 3 bases and J by 5 bases, 13 bases remained unmatched. CDR1 is SGHNT and CDR2 is YYREEE in the germline V gene (reference sequence). The CDR3 region has the DNA TGTGCCAGCAGCTCCCCCGAGGTACTAGCGGGATTGGAGACCCAGTACTTC. This encodes CASSSPEVLAGLETQYF.

The J gene is TRBJ2-1, the V gene TRBV10-3; 11 nucleotides line up with TRBD2. This CDR3 has 17 amino acids. Germline V lookup: CDR1 ENHRY, CDR2 SYGVKD. After removal of 5 bases from V and 7 bases from J, the junction contained 13 bases not matched to a gene. CDR3 sequence reads: CAISQPATSGAGNEQFF. For the CDR3, the DNA is TGTGCCATCAGTCAACCTGCGACTAGCGGGGCGGGGAATGAGCAGTTCTTC.

The chain joins TRBV2 to TRBJ1-4; 8 bases line up with TRBD1. J was trimmed by 7 bases and V by 2 bases; bases with no gene match: 6. The CDR3 is made up of 15 amino acids. Per the germline V gene, CDR1 is SNHLY and CDR2 is FYNNEI. The CDR3 region has the DNA TGTGCCAGCAGTGAATTCAGGGGGCGAGGTGAAAAACTGTTTTTT. Its translation: CASSEFRGRGEKLFF.

This chain uses TRBV7-9 with TRBJ1-2; perhaps TRBD1 as D (6 bases). This CDR3 has 12 residues. Trimming took 7 bases from V and 7 from J, leaving 13 bases between them. Germline lookup yields CDR1 SEHNR and CDR2 FQNEAQ (reference sequence). The CDR3 bases are TGTGCCAGCATCGAGGGGGTCGGTGGCTACACCTTC. This gives the protein CASIEGVGGYTF.

This clone was detected only once. The chain links TRBV11-2 to TRBJ1-2; 8 bases agree with TRBD1. The V gene end was trimmed by 4 bases and the J gene end by 6 bases; junction bases not matched to a gene: 10. Germline V CDR1 and CDR2: SGHAT, FQNNGV. The CDR3 contains 15 residues. The DNA for the CDR3 is TGTGCCAGCAGCTCCGACAGGGGAGTATCGGATGGCTACACCTTC. As protein: CASSSDRGVSDGYTF.

The rearrangement joins TRBV28 to TRBJ1-4; D is unclear. Per germline, CDR1 MDHEN and CDR2 SYDVKM. The ends were cut back, 6 bases at V and 5 bases at J, with 7 bases in the middle. This CDR3 is built from 12 residues. The CDR3, as DNA: TGTGCCAGCAGCCGGAGGAATGAAAAACTGTTTTTT. Its translation is CASSRRNEKLFF.

V and J are TRBV2 and TRBJ1-5, with 7 bases that match TRBD1. This CDR3 spans 15 amino acids. The junction had 10 bases not matched to a gene; V was cut back by 6 bases and J by 5 bases. Looked up from germline, CDR1 is SNHLY and CDR2 is FYNNEI. CDR3 sequence: CASRNDRVMDQPQHF. DNA of the CDR3: TGTGCCAGCAGGAACGACAGGGTGATGGATCAGCCCCAGCATTTT.

This clone was observed a single time. The chain links TRBV29-1 to TRBJ1-2; D might be TRBD1 (6 bases). CDR1 and CDR2 from the germline V gene are SQVTM and ANQGSEA. Between the trimmed V and J ends, which lost 8 bases and 0 bases, there was a span of 13 bases. The CDR3 has 13 residues. CDR3 protein: CSTWAGANYGYTF. In nucleotides, the CDR3 is TGCAGCACATGGGCAGGGGCTAACTATGGCTACACCTTC. The full variable domain, with the rest looked up from reference TRBV29-1 and TRBJ1-2, is SAVISQKPSRDICQRGTSLTIQCQVDSQVTMMFWYRQQPGQSLTLIATANQGSEATYESGFVIDKFPISRPNLTFSTLTVSNMSPEDSSIYLCSTWAGANYGYTFGSGTRLTVV.

J is TRBJ1-6 and V is TRBV19, with D possibly matching TRBD1 (5 bases). CDR3 length: 14 residues. The ends were cut back, 5 bases at V and 7 bases at J, with 12 bases in the middle. The germline V gene encodes CDR1 LNHDA and CDR2 SQIVND (reference sequence). CDR3 residues: CASSFLTANSPLHF. The CDR3 DNA reads as TGTGCCAGTAGTTTCCTGACAGCCAATTCACCCCTCCACTTT.

This clone was observed a single time. The sample contains more than one DNA sequence encoding this CDR3. V usage is TRBV5-1 and J usage is TRBJ1-1, with D unresolved. The V and J ends lost 0 bases and 3 bases respectively, with 9 bases between them. This CDR3 is built from 14 residues. Germline assignment: CDR1 SGHRS and CDR2 YFSETQ. CDR3: CASSLDTGDTEAFF. Written as DNA, the CDR3 is TGCGCCAGCAGCTTGGATACGGGTGACACTGAAGCTTTCTTT.

The rearrangement uses TRBV7-2 and TRBJ2-3; 7 bases align to TRBD1. In germline, CDR1 is SGHTA, CDR2 FQGNSA. Unmatched junction bases numbered 4, after V lost 1 base and J lost 3 bases. This CDR3 region has 15 residues. CDR3 coding DNA: TGTGCCAGCAGCTTAGGAACAGGGGTGACAGATACGCAGTATTTT. This encodes CASSLGTGVTDTQYF.

CDR3 in amino acids: CASRAAGGAAYEQYF. Written as DNA, the CDR3 is TGTGCCAGCAGGGCTGCAGGGGGCGCCGCCTACGAGCAGTACTTC. The rearrangement joins TRBV6-5 to TRBJ2-7; 8 nucleotides align to TRBD1. The length of the CDR3 is 15 residues. Trimming at V came to 6 bases and at J to 2 bases, leaving 9 bases not matched to a gene. Per the germline V gene, CDR1 is MNHEY and CDR2 is SVGAGI.

V usage is TRBV5-5 and J usage is TRBJ2-7, with 9 nucleotides matching TRBD1. V dropped 3 bases and J dropped 1; count of bases not matched to a gene: 5. From germline, CDR1 is SGHKS and CDR2 YYEKEE (reference sequence). The CDR3 extends over 15 amino acids. The CDR3 protein is CASSWGQGGSYEQYF. The DNA of the CDR3 is TGTGCCAGCAGCTGGGGACAGGGCGGATCCTACGAGCAGTACTTC.

Comments on this clone: Other DNA sequences in the same sample also yield this CDR3. V is TRBV5-1 and J is TRBJ2-2, with TRBD1 matching 8 bases. Trimming removed 4 bases from V and 4 bases from J; junction bases left unmatched: 6. Germline V gene sequence: CDR1 SGHRS, CDR2 YFSETQ. This CDR3 has 15 residues. CDR3 DNA sequence: TGCGCCAGCAGCCCCGGACAGGGCGGCACCGGGGAGCTGTTTTTT. Its protein product is CASSPGQGGTGELFF.

Here the CDR3 reads CASSIWTGCQPQHF. The CDR3 DNA is TGTGCCAGCAGCATTTGGACAGGGTGTCAGCCCCAGCATTTT. The rearrangement links TRBV12-1 to TRBJ1-5; the table gives TRBD1 as D, unverified against the DNA. TRBV12-1 has pseudogene status. The CDR3 totals 14 residues.

The chain links TRBV7-2 to TRBJ2-1, with 7 nucleotides matching TRBD2. Germline V lookup: CDR1 SGHTA, CDR2 FQGNSA. This CDR3 is 16 amino acids long. Trimming took 5 bases from V and 0 from J; bases not matched to a gene: 7. CDR3: CASSPRRGSSYNEQFF. DNA of the CDR3: TGTGCCAGCAGCCCTCGGCGGGGGAGCTCCTACAATGAGCAGTTCTTC.

V is TRBV5-1 and J is TRBJ2-1; possibly TRBD2 for D (6 bases). This CDR3 has 14 amino acids. V was clipped by 0 bases and J by 3 bases, with 7 bases between them. Germline V gene lookup returns CDR1 SGHRS and CDR2 YFSETQ. In nucleotides, the CDR3 is TGCGCCAGCAGCTTGGGCGGGGACTACAATGAGCAGTTCTTC. Its translation: CASSLGGDYNEQFF.

V and J are TRBV5-4 and TRBJ2-7; maybe TRBD2 (5 bases). This CDR3 is built from 13 residues. CDR1 is SGHNT, CDR2 YYREEE, per germline (reference sequence). Trimming took 4 bases from V and 4 from J, leaving 12 bases between them. The CDR3 is CASSADSSYEQYF. Written as DNA, the CDR3 is TGTGCCAGCAGCGCGGACTCTTCTTACGAGCAGTACTTC. Full variable domain (rest looked up from reference TRBV5-4 and TRBJ2-7): ETGVTQSPTHLIKTRGQQVTLRCSSQSGHNTVSWYQQALGQGPQFIFQYYREEENGRGNFPPRFSGLQFPNYSSELNVNALELDDSALYLCASSADSSYEQYFGPGTRLTVT.

This chain links TRBV9 with TRBJ2-3; D is possibly TRBD1 (5 bases). Germline CDR1 and CDR2: SGDLS and YYNGEE. V was shortened by 0 bases and J by 4 bases, with 12 bases between the two germline ends. The CDR3 runs 15 residues. CDR3 region: CASSVEGTGADTQYF. For the CDR3, the DNA is TGTGCCAGCAGCGTAGAGGGAACAGGAGCAGATACGCAGTATTTT.